This T cell receptor beta chain was sequenced in a study of T cell repertoires in cytomegalovirus infection. In the study overall: Matching HLA type, along with CMV infection, was indicated by public TCR beta signatures. The study, taken as a whole, reports: Within the response measured ex vivo, HLA-C-restricted CMV-specific TCR beta clonotypes were dominant. The cumulative frequency of public TCR beta families identified carriers of CMV plus the relevant HLA.

This clonotype was observed a few times. Its antigen is currently unknown. TCRdb re-analysed the reads in MiXCR, keeping a single row per CDR3 protein. The table records about 310,000 distinct CDR3 sequences, 17% of them present only once. The CDR3 has 15 residues. Trimming left V 5 bases short and J 8 bases short, with 18 bases between. This TCR was recovered from a human donor in good health (CMV status not recorded). Some clones in this sample may be carry-over from other donors' samples. The material sequenced was PBMCs. This sequence joins TRBV12-3 or TRBV12-4 and TRBJ1-4; D gene unclear. The CDR3 sequence is CASSPGLLRGEKLFF. The DNA of the CDR3 is TGTGCCAGCAGTCCCGGGTTGTTAAGAGGGGAAAAACTGTTTTTT.